This TCR beta chain is drawn from a study of Tregs in tolerant kidney transplant recipients. Study-wide points: Few patients were studied, so findings need validation in larger groups.

The nonmyeloablative bone marrow transplants came from related graft donors, with transient mixed chimerism. Germline CDR1 and CDR2: LNHDA and SQIVND (reference sequence). With 1 base removed from V and 3 bases from J, the gap between germline ends came to 9 bases. This CDR3 has 14 residues. Regarding this clone: What it binds is unknown.

Measured with immunoSEQ multiplex PCR; TCRdb has only the in-frame clones, and not every one. The table includes about 64,000 clones, around 87% detected once. The sample in question was CD4+ T cells from blood (PBMCs), obtained 6 months after the transplant. This TCR was sampled from a human patient who received a combined kidney and bone marrow transplant. Certain T cells may be donor cells from the graft. The chain joins TRBV19 to TRBJ1-2; D is uncertain. The CDR3 nucleotides are TGTGCCAGTAGTATAGCCCCGGAGGACTATGGCTACACCTTC. It yields the protein CASSIAPEDYGYTF.